This is a list of T cell receptor beta chains from one sample in a study of cytomegalovirus exposure and HLA in healthy donors. The table came from immunoSEQ multiplex PCR; TCRdb's copy has only in-frame clones and leaves some out. The sample includes 150,000 to 200,000 clones, about four fifths of them seen just once. Material: PBMCs. All receptors derive from a woman younger than 30 in good health and CMV-seropositive. The conserved cysteine and the conserved F or W are not part of the CDR3 here. Fields, in order: J gene, clone size, V gene, CDR3 protein. Size is stated for part of the rows, as once, few or many counts, or as a class when the clone is expanded.

j_gene: TRBJ2-1; abundance: .; v_gene: TRBV15; CDR3aa: ATSRDRMTGAYNEQF
j_gene: TRBJ1-1; abundance: .; v_gene: TRBV11-2; CDR3aa: ASSLEQPTQTEAF
j_gene: TRBJ2-7; abundance: .; v_gene: TRBV27; CDR3aa: ASSFSGRGLAYEQY
j_gene: TRBJ2-3; abundance: .; v_gene: TRBV4-1; CDR3aa: ASSQGPSGASTDTQY
j_gene: TRBJ2-7; abundance: few; v_gene: TRBV23-1; CDR3aa: ASSHVEGCYEQY
j_gene: TRBJ1-3; abundance: .; v_gene: TRBV19; CDR3aa: ASSRGQGLSGNTIY
j_gene: TRBJ2-3; abundance: .; v_gene: TRBV18; CDR3aa: ASSPPSLAGDTQY
j_gene: TRBJ1-2; abundance: .; v_gene: TRBV4-2; CDR3aa: ASSLRGQGNYGYT
j_gene: TRBJ2-3; abundance: .; v_gene: TRBV7-2; CDR3aa: ASSPSVAGDRGTDTQY
j_gene: TRBJ1-3; abundance: .; v_gene: TRBV27; CDR3aa: ASSPQKGYSGNTIY
j_gene: TRBJ2-1; abundance: .; v_gene: TRBV10-3; CDR3aa: AISTRLERTGPGDEQF
j_gene: TRBJ2-3; abundance: .; v_gene: TRBV25-1; CDR3aa: ASSEFLDTQY
j_gene: TRBJ2-4; abundance: .; v_gene: TRBV7-9; CDR3aa: ASSWDRLAKNIQY
j_gene: TRBJ2-5; abundance: .; v_gene: TRBV7-2; CDR3aa: ASSTRDSMNTQY
j_gene: TRBJ2-1; abundance: .; v_gene: TRBV29-1; CDR3aa: SVGGQWLIEQF
j_gene: TRBJ2-1; abundance: few; v_gene: TRBV6-1; CDR3aa: ASSEAGGVNEQF
j_gene: TRBJ2-4; abundance: .; v_gene: TRBV28; CDR3aa: AARSRDTAKNIQY
j_gene: TRBJ1-2; abundance: .; v_gene: TRBV9; CDR3aa: ASSRGQSAYGYT
j_gene: TRBJ2-7; abundance: .; v_gene: TRBV29-1; CDR3aa: SVRDTSYEQY
j_gene: TRBJ2-3; abundance: .; v_gene: TRBV18; CDR3aa: ASSRAGGTDTQY
j_gene: TRBJ2-7; abundance: .; v_gene: TRBV5-5; CDR3aa: ASSGGLSYEQY
j_gene: TRBJ2-1; abundance: once; v_gene: TRBV7-2; CDR3aa: ASSYISGAGGGEF
j_gene: TRBJ1-2; abundance: .; v_gene: TRBV7-6; CDR3aa: ASSFEPGTGPNYGYT
j_gene: TRBJ1-6; abundance: .; v_gene: TRBV10-3; CDR3aa: AISELELNNSPLH
j_gene: TRBJ2-3; abundance: .; v_gene: TRBV2; CDR3aa: ASSRDRGTDTQY
j_gene: TRBJ2-1; abundance: .; v_gene: TRBV27; CDR3aa: ATQLVNEQF
j_gene: TRBJ2-3; abundance: .; v_gene: TRBV4-3; CDR3aa: ASSQEGLATDTQY
j_gene: TRBJ1-2; abundance: .; v_gene: TRBV30; CDR3aa: AWSVYPQLGYT
j_gene: TRBJ2-3; abundance: .; v_gene: TRBV28; CDR3aa: ASGFGVWADTQY
j_gene: TRBJ1-1; abundance: .; v_gene: TRBV5-6; CDR3aa: ASSYGTVNTEAF
j_gene: TRBJ1-2; abundance: once; v_gene: TRBV4-3; CDR3aa: ASSQAYQGADGYT
j_gene: TRBJ1-1; abundance: .; v_gene: TRBV19; CDR3aa: ASSIPYGAPPEAF
j_gene: TRBJ2-5; abundance: .; v_gene: TRBV28; CDR3aa: ASTQVPRETQY
j_gene: TRBJ2-7; abundance: .; v_gene: TRBV7-9; CDR3aa: ASSSTQDRPYEQY
j_gene: TRBJ2-6; abundance: .; v_gene: TRBV28; CDR3aa: ASSRQGATGANVLT
j_gene: TRBJ1-2; abundance: .; v_gene: TRBV2; CDR3aa: ASTDLKPL
j_gene: TRBJ2-7; abundance: .; v_gene: TRBV6-1; CDR3aa: ASSTHPFYEQY
j_gene: TRBJ2-7; abundance: .; v_gene: TRBV6-5; CDR3aa: ASRASGNLREQY
j_gene: TRBJ1-1; abundance: .; v_gene: TRBV19; CDR3aa: ASSMLWDRGTEAF